Listed below are T cell receptor beta chains from one sample, sequenced in a study of T cells in Graves' hyperthyroidism and ophthalmopathy. Via MiXCR, TCRdb re-called the multiplex PCR reads, giving one row per CDR3 protein. The sample lists roughly 400,000 distinct CDR3 sequences; over 12% were seen once. Sequenced input: blood. Receptors originate from a man aged 45 to 65 with Graves' ophthalmopathy. The CDR3 runs from the conserved cysteine through the conserved F or W. D genes are given only for firm matches. Size values are once, few and many counts, or a class for expanded clones, and some rows have none.

>.|many|TRBV7-2|TRBJ2-7
TGTGCCAGCAGCTTATCCCCAGCGCGCTCCTACGAGCAGTACTTC
CASSLSPARSYEQYF
>.|.|TRBV3-1|TRBJ2-5
TGTGCCAGCAGCCAGATGGTAGGACAGCAAGAGACCCAGTACTTC
CASSQMVGQQETQYF
>.|many|TRBV5-1|TRBJ1-2
TGCGCCAGCAGCTCCCGGGCTGGGAACTATGGCTACACCTTC
CASSSRAGNYGYTF
>.|.|TRBV6-1|TRBJ1-5
TGTGCCAGCAGTGACAGATTCGGAGTCAAGCCCCAGCATTTT
CASSDRFGVKPQHF
>TRBD1|many|TRBV2|TRBJ2-7
TGTGCCAGTGAGACAGGGGGCTTTTACGAGCAGTACTTC
CASETGGFYEQYF
>.|many|TRBV18|TRBJ1-2
TGTGCCAGCTCACCAGGAACTTCCACAAGGTCCGCCAATGGCTACACCTTC
CASSPGTSTRSANGYTF
>.|many|TRBV28|TRBJ2-1
TGTGCCAGCACCCAGGGCCGTCCCTCCTACAATGAGCAGTTCTTC
CASTQGRPSYNEQFF
>.|few|TRBV20-1|TRBJ1-2
TGCAGTGCTAGAGCGGGGGCGGACTATGGCTACACCTTC
CSARAGADYGYTF
>.|.|TRBV19|TRBJ2-6
TGTGCCAGTAGCGTGTATGCAACAGCGTCTGGGGCCAACGTCCTGACTTTC
CASSVYATASGANVLTF
>.|.|TRBV29-1|TRBJ2-7
TGCAGCGTTCAAGGTGGGAGTAGCTCCTACGAGCAGTACTTC
CSVQGGSSSYEQYF
>TRBD2|once|TRBV4-1|TRBJ2-1
TGCGCCAGCAGCCGGACGAGGGCAGGTCGCTTAGCGGGCGAACACAATGAGCAGTTCTTC
CASSRTRAGRLAGEHNEQFF
>TRBD1|few|TRBV5-6|TRBJ2-1
TGTGCCAGCAGCTCCGACAGGGGGCGGATGGGCAATGAGCAGTTCTTC
CASSSDRGRMGNEQFF
>.|.|TRBV20-1|TRBJ2-3
TGCAGTGCTGAGCCCTTGAGGGAATTCGGGATCAATACGCAGTATTTT
CSAEPLREFGINTQYF
>TRBD2|many|TRBV3-1|TRBJ2-3
TGTGCCAGCAGCGACAGGCTAGCGGGAGGATCAGATACGCAGTATTTT
CASSDRLAGGSDTQYF
>TRBD2|.|TRBV10-3|TRBJ2-3
TGTGCCATCAGTGAGTCGACTAGCGGGGGATCTTTTGATACGCAGTATTTT
CAISESTSGGSFDTQYF
>.|.|TRBV14|TRBJ1-2
TGTGCCAGCAGCCAGCAGACAGTGCCGTATGGCTACACCTTC
CASSQQTVPYGYTF
>TRBD1|few|TRBV4-1|TRBJ1-5
TGCGCCAGCAGCCAAGATCGAGGGGGCCAGGCTCAGCCCCAGCATTTT
CASSQDRGGQAQPQHF
>.|.|TRBV7-9|TRBJ2-2
TGTGCCAGCAGCGCACCCCGGAGGACAGCTAACACCGGGGAGCTGTTTTTT
CASSAPRRTANTGELFF